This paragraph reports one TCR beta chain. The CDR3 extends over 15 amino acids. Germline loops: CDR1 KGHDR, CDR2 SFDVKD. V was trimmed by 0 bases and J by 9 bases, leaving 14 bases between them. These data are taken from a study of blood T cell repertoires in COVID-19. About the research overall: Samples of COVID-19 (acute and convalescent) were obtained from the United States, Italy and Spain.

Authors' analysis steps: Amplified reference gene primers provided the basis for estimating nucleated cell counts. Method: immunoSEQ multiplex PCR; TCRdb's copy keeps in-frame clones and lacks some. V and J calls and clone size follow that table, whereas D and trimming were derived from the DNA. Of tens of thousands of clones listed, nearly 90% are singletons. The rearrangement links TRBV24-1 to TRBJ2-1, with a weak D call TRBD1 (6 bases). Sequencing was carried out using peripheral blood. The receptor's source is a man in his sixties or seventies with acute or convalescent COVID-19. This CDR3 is CATSDLPIRGGEQFF. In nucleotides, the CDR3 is TGTGCCACCAGTGATTTGCCTATCAGGGGTGGTGAGCAGTTCTTC.